This T cell receptor (beta chain) was identified during a study of blood T cell repertoires in COVID-19. Looking at the study overall: What the recovered Cohort 3 donors had was two negative PCRs, clearance, or symptom resolution.

This CDR3 has 16 residues. The V gene end was trimmed by 5 bases and the J gene end by 9 bases; junction bases not matched to a gene: 12. Germline assignment: CDR1 MDHEN and CDR2 SYDVKM. Cohort placement rested on clinical history that participants reported themselves. Clones were read by immunoSEQ multiplex PCR, and TCRdb kept only the in-frame ones, dropping some. Of 300,000 to 450,000 clones listed, more than 75% are singletons. The V call is TRBV28, the J call TRBJ1-6; 8 bases fit TRBD1. The source of this sequence is a man between 40 and 49 years old in a cohort exposed to, infected with or recovered from COVID-19 (not recorded which). The sample comprised PBMCs or T cells enriched from blood (not recorded which). The CDR3 sequence is CASSVGTGQRSSPLHF. The CDR3 DNA follows: TGTGCCAGCAGTGTAGGGACAGGCCAAAGGAGTTCACCCCTCCACTTT.